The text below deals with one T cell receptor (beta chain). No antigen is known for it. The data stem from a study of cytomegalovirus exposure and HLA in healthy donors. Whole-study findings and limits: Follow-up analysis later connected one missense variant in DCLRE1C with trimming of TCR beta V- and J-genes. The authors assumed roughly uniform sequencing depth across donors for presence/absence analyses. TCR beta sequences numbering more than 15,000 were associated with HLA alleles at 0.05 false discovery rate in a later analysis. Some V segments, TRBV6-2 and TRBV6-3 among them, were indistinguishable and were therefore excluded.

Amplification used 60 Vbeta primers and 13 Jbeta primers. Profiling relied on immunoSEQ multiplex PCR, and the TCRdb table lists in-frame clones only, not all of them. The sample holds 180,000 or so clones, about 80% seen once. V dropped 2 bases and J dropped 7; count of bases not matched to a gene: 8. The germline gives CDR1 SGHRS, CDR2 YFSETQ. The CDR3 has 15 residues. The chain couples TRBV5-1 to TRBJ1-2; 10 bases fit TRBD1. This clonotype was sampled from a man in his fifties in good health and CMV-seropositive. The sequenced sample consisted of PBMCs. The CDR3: CASSLGGQGLIGYTF. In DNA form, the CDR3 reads TGCGCCAGCAGCTTAGGGGGACAGGGGTTGATTGGCTACACCTTC.